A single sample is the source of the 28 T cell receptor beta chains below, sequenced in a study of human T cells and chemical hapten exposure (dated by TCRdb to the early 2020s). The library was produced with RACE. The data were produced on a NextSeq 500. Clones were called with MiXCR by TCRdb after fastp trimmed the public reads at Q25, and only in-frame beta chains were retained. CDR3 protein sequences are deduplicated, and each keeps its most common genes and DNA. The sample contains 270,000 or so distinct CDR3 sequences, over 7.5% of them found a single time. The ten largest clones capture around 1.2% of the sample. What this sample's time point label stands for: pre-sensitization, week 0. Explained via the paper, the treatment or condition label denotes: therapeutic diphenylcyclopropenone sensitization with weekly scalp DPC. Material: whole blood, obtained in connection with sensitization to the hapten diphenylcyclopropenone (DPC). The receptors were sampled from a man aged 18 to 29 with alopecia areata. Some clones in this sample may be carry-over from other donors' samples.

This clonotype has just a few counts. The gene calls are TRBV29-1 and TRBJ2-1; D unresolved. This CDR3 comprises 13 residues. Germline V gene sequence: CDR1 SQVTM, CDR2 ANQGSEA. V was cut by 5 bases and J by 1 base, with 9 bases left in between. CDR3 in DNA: TGCAGCGTTACCTACAGTTCCTACAATGAGCAGTTCTTC. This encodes CSVTYSSYNEQFF.

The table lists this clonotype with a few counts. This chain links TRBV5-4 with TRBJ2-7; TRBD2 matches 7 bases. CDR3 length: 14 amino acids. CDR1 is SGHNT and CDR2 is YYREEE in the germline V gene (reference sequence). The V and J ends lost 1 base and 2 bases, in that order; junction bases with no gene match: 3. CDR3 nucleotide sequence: TGTGCCAGCAGCTTGAGGGACTACCCCTACGAGCAGTACGTC. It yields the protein CASSLRDYPYEQYV.

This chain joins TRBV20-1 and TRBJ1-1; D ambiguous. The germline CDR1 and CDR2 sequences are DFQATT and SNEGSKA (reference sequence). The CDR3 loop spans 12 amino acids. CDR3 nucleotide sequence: TGCAGGGTAGGTGGTTCGGACACTGAAGCTTTCTTT. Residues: CRVGGSDTEAFF.

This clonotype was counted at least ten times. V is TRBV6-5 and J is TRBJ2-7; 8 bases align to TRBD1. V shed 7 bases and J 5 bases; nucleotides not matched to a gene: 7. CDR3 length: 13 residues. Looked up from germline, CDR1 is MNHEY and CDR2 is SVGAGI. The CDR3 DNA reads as TGTGCCAGCAACGACCTGGACAGGGACGAGCAGTACTTC. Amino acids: CASNDLDRDEQYF.

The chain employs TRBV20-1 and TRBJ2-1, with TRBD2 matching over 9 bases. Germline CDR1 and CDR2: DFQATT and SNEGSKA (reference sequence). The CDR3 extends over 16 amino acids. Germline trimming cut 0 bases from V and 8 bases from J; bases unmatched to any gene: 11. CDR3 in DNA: TGCAGTGCTAGAGATCCGGGACTAGCCCTACGGGATGAGCAGTTCTTC. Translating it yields CSARDPGLALRDEQFF.

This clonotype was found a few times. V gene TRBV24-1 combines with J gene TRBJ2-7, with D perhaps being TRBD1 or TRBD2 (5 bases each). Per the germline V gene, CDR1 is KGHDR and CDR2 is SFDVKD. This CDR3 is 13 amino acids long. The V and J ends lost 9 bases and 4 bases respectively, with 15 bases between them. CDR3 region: CATGRGDLYEQYV. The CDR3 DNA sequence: TGTGCCACCGGCAGAGGGGATTTATACGAGCAGTACGTC.

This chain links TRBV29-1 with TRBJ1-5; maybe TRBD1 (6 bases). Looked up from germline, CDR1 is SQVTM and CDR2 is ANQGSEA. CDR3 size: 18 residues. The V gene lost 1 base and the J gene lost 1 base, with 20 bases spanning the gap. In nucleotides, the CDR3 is TGCAGCGTTGAAGCCGCCAGGGGAGGAGGACCGAGCAATCAGCCCCAGCATTTT. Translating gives CSVEAARGGGPSNQPQHF.

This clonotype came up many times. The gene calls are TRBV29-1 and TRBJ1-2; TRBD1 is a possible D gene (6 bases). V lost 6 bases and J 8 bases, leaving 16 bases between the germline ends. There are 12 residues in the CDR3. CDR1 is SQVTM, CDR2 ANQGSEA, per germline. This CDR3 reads CSVNRVSRGYTF. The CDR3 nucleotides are TGCAGCGTCAACAGGGTTAGTAGAGGCTACACCTTC.

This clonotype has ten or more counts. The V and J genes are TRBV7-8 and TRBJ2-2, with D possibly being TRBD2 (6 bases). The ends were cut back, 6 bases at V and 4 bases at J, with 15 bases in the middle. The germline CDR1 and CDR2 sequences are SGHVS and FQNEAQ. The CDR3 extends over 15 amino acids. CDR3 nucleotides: TGTGCCAGCAGTCCCGCGGGGTATGGCACCGGGGAGCTGTTTTTT. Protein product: CASSPAGYGTGELFF.

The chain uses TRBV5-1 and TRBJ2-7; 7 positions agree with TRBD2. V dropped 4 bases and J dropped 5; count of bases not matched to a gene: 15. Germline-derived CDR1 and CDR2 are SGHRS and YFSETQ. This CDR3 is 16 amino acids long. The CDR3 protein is CASSPEGGAGFHEQYF. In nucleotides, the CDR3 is TGCGCCAGCAGCCCGGAGGGTGGAGCGGGGTTCCACGAGCAGTACTTC.

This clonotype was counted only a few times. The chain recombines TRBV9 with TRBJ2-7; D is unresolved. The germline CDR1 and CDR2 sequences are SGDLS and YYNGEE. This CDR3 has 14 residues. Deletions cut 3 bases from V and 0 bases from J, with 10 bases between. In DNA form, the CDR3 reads TGTGCCAGCAGCGCGAGGCAGTCCTCCTACGAGCAGTACTTC. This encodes CASSARQSSYEQYF.

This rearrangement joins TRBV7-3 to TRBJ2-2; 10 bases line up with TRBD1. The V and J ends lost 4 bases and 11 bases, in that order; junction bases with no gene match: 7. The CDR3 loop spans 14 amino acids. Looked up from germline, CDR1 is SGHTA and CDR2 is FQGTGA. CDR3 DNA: TGTGCCAGCAGCTCCCGGGACAGGGGTCCCGAGCTGTTTTTT. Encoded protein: CASSSRDRGPELFF. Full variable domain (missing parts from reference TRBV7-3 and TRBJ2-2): GAGVSQTPSNKVTEKGKYVELRCDPISGHTALYWYRQSLGQGPEFLIYFQGTGAADDSGLPNDRFFAVRPEGSVSTLKIQRTERGDSAVYLCASSSRDRGPELFFGEGSRLTVL.

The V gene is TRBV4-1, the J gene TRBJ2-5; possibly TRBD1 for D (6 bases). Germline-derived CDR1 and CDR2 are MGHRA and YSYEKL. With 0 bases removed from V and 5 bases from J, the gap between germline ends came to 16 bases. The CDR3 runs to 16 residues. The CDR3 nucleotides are TGCGCCAGCAGCCAAGAAGAACAGGGCTTTCGGGAGACCCAGTACTTC. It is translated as CASSQEEQGFRETQYF.

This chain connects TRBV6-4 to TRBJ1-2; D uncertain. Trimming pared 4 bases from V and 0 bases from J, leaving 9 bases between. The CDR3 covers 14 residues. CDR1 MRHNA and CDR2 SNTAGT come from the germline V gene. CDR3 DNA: TGTGCCAGCAGTGTCCGGGTTCCTAACTATGGCTACACCTTC. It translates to CASSVRVPNYGYTF.

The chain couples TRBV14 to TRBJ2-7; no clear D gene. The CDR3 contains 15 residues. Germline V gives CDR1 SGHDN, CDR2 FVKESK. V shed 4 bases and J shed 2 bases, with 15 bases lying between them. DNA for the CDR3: TGTGCCAGCAGCCCGTCCAGTGTCCTCCCCTACGAGCAGTACTTC. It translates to CASSPSSVLPYEQYF.

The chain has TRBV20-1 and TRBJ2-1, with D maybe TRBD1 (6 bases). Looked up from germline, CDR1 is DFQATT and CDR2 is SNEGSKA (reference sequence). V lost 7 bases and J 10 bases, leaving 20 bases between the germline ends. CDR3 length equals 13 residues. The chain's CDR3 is CSGRNRALGEQFF. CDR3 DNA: TGCAGTGGCCGGAACAGGGCCCTAGGGGAGCAGTTCTTC.

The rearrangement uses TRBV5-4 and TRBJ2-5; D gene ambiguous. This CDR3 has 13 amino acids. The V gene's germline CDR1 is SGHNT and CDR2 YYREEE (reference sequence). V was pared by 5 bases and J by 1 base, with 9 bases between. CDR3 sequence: CASRRQLQETQYF. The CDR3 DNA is TGTGCCAGCAGAAGGCAACTCCAAGAGACCCAGTACTTC.

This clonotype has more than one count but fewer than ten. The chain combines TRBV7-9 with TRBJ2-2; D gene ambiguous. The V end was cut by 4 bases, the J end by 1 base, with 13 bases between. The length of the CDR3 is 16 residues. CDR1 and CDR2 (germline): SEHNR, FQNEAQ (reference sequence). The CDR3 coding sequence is TGTGCCAGCAGCTATAAGGCACAAAGGAACACCGGGGAGCTGTTTTTT. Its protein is CASSYKAQRNTGELFF. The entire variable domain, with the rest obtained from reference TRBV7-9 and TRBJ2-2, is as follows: DTGVSQNPRHKITKRGQNVTFRCDPISEHNRLYWYRQTLGQGPEFLTYFQNEAQLEKSRLLSDRFSAERPKGSFSTLEIQRTEQGDSAMYLCASSYKAQRNTGELFFGEGSRLTVL.

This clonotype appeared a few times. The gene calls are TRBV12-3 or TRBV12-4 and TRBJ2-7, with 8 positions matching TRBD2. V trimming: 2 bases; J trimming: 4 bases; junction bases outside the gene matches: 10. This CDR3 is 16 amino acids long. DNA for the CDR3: TGTGCCAGCAGTTTAAATTGGTCCCCGGGAGGGTACGAGCAGTACTTC. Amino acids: CASSLNWSPGGYEQYF.

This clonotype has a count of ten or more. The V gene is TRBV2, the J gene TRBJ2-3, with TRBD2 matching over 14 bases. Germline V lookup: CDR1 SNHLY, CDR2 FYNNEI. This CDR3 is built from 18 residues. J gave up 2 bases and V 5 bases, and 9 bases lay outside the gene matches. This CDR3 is CASSQTSGGAPLTDTQYF. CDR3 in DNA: TGTGCCAGCAGTCAGACTAGCGGGGGGGCCCCACTCACAGATACGCAGTATTTT.

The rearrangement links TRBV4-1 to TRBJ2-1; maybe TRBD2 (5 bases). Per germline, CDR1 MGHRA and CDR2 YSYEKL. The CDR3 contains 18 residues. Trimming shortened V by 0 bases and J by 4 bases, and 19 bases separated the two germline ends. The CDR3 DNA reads TGCGCCAGCAGCCAAGATATCGGGGTCCCGAACCCATACAATGAGCAGTTCTTC. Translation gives CASSQDIGVPNPYNEQFF.

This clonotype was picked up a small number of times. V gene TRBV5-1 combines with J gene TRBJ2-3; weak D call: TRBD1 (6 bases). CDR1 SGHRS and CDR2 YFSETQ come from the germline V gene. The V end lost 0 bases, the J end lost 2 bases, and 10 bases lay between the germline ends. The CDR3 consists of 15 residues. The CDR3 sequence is CASSLATGTTDTQYF. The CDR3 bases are TGCGCCAGCAGCTTGGCCACAGGGACCACAGATACGCAGTATTTT.

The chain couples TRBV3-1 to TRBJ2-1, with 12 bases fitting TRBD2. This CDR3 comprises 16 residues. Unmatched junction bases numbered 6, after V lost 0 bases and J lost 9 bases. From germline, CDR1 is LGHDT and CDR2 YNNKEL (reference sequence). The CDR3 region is CASSQDLAGGPGEQFF. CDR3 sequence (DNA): TGTGCCAGCAGCCAAGATCTAGCGGGGGGGCCGGGTGAGCAGTTCTTC.

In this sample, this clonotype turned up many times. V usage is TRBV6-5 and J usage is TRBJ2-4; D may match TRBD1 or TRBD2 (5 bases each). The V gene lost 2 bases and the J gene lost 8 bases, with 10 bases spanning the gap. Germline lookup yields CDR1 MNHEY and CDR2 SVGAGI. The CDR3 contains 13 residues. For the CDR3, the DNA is TGTGCCAGCAGTTACAGAGGGGCGGACATTCAGTACTTC. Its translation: CASSYRGADIQYF.

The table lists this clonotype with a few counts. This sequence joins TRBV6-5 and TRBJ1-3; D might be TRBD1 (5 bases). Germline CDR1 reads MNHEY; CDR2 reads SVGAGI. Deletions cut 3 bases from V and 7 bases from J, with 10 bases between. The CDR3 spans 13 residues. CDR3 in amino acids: CASSYQGSNTIYF. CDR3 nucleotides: TGTGCCAGCAGTTATCAGGGTTCCAACACCATATATTTT.

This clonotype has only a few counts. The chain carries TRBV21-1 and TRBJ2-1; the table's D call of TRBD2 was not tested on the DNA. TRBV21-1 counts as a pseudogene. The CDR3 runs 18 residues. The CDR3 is CASTKKRCGGSSYNEQFF. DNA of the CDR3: TGTGCCAGCACCAAAAAGAGGTGCGGGGGGAGCTCCTACAATGAGCAGTTCTTC.

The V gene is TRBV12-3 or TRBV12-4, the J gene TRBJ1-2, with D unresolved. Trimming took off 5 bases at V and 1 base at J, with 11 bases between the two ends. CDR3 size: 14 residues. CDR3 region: CASSPGRFNYGYTF. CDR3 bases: TGTGCCAGCAGTCCTGGACGGTTTAACTATGGCTACACCTTC.

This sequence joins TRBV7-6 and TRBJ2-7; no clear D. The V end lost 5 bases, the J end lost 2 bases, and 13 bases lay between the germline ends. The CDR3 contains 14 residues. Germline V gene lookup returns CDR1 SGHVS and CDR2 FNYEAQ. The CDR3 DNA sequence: TGTGCCAGCAGCCCGAACCTTCTGCCCTACGAGCAGTACTTC. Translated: CASSPNLLPYEQYF.